This T cell receptor (beta chain) was profiled in a study of beta chain features in type 1 diabetes listed by TCRdb under 2018. For the study in its entirety: Mean age, gender distribution, total cell number and subset yield did not differ between patients and healthy donors. Across all samples, 107,917,701 sorted cells were examined, and cell number per subset correlated strongly with RNA yield. The study compared TCRB repertoires of sorted circulating CD4+ T cell subsets between recently diagnosed type 1 diabetes patients and matched healthy donors. Regulatory and stem cell-like memory subsets were isolated from only 8 patients and about eight healthy donors, whereas naive and central memory subsets came from all 30 or so donors. The full study reports these points: Shorter templates might be favored by PCR, yet because patient and control samples were amplified and corrected together, any such skew would affect both groups equally. Because cDNA was sequenced instead of genomic DNA, highly expressing activated cells could be over-represented, though the groups showed no difference in activation or CD3 levels. HLA sub-analyses involved small numbers of individuals, so any influence of HLA type on TCRB rearrangement remained unresolved. Naive, central memory and regulatory TCRB repertoires appeared to be more similar among patients than among healthy donors. In all four CD4+ subsets, TCRB CDR3 length was moderately but significantly shorter in type 1 diabetes patients. At VDJ recombination sites, type 1 diabetes patients had fewer insertions and more deleted nucleotides, which implies abnormalities in thymic rearrangement.

There are 13 amino acids in the CDR3, from cysteine to phenylalanine inclusive. Only the CDR3 portion is preserved as DNA: 39 bases, with reading frame beginning at the first base. According to the germline V gene, CDR1 reads MDHEN and CDR2 reads SYDVKM. V is pruned by 5 bases and J by 10 bases, leaving 7 bases of the junction without a gene match. The sample holds a few counts of this clone. The antigen it recognizes is unknown. Nothing much larger sits one base from this clone, and base qualities are not available. The High Capacity cDNA Reverse Transcription Kit was used to reverse transcribe all of the isolated RNA, meaning that expressed TCRB transcripts were what got sequenced. Stem cell-like memory T cell samples underwent survey-depth immunoSEQ sequencing, averaging approximately 1 million total reads per sample. After sorted cells were lysed in RLT buffer, RNA was extracted with DNase-treated RNeasy Micro or Mini kits, with the choice depending on cell number. Each cell subset was processed separately to prevent cross-contamination, with patient and healthy donor samples processed together. The immunoSEQ multiplex PCR was used to amplify TCRB sequences from cDNA, generating 87-bp fragments that spanned the CDR3 region. The amplicons were sequenced using the Illumina HiSeq platform. The source study handled its data this way. Synthetic template baselines were used to correct PCR bias computationally, reads within Hamming distance 2 were collapsed, and singletons that could not be merged were discarded. Reads were aligned against IMGT so that V, D and J genes, CDR3 length and insertions or deletions at six rearrangement sites could be assigned. Within each subset, clonotype counts were normalized to sorted cell number, and only after that were true diversity and Gini coefficients computed with the tcR R package. The overlap coefficient, calculated on TCRB nucleotide sequences, was used to measure repertoire sharing. Sourced from immuneACCESS, this table was stored by TCRdb with only in-frame sequences that have V and J called. A share of the clones is absent; for the studies checked, an unresolved V gene accounts for under half, and the remainder has no known explanation. V, J and clone size are taken as reported in that table, and D and trimming were inferred from the DNA itself. The sample records approximately 100,000 clones, about 40% of which are singletons. The ten largest clonotypes hold roughly 0.064% of the sample.

Each donor gave one peripheral blood draw, averaging roughly 0.11 L, which was collected into heparinised tubes. A BD FACSAria II was used to sort naive, central memory, regulatory and stem cell-like memory CD4+ T cells with a panel that included CD45RO, CCR7, CD25, CD127, CD95 and CD27. Purity was above 95% for every sorted population. PBMCs were isolated immediately by Lymphoprep density gradient centrifugation and stained directly without culture. Samples were stained and sorted in pairs, with one healthy donor and one patient per experiment, so that batch effects were minimized. The clonotype was recovered from a woman between 18 and 29 years old in good health. The chain is made from TRBV28 and TRBJ1-4, with 7 bases in between that match TRBD1. Sequencing used stem cell memory CD4+ T cells from blood. The cell subset or site tag for this specimen amounts to: stem cell-like memory CD4+ T cells. The CDR3 protein: CASSPDRMGKLFF. The nucleotide sequence reads as follows: TGTGCCAGCAGTCCGGACAGGATGGGAAAACTGTTTTTT.